The rows below give T cell receptor beta chains drawn from one sample of a study of blood T cell repertoires in COVID-19. TCRdb's copy holds only in-frame clones and misses some; the assay was immunoSEQ multiplex PCR. The profile covers roughly 250,000 clones, with 80% to 90% appearing a single time and 1.5% to 2% taken by the ten largest. The source material was PBMCs or T cells enriched from blood (not recorded which). The receptors here all came from a woman aged 45 to 65 who had recovered from COVID-19. The CDR3 runs from the conserved cysteine through the conserved F or W. D genes are given only for firm matches. Only part of the rows carry a size: once, few, many, or a class if the clone is expanded.

d_call | j_call | v_call | clone_size | cdr3_nt | cdr3_aa
- | TRBJ1-5 | TRBV19 | once | TGTGCCAGTAGTATTAGGATAGGGGCCCCCAATCAGCCCCAGCATTTT | CASSIRIGAPNQPQHF
- | TRBJ1-1 | TRBV2 | once | TGTGCCAGCAGAGGACAGAGAAACACTGAAGCTTTCTTT | CASRGQRNTEAFF
- | TRBJ1-4 | TRBV2 | - | TGTGCCAGCAGTGCGTACATTAATGAAAAACTGTTTTTT | CASSAYINEKLFF
- | TRBJ2-1 | TRBV19 | few | TGTGCCAGTAGTACCAGCGGGTATGTTGGGGATGAGCAGTTCTTC | CASSTSGYVGDEQFF
- | TRBJ2-1 | TRBV5-4 | - | TGTGCCAGCAGCTTTGTCACGGGTGAGCAGTTCTTC | CASSFVTGEQFF
- | TRBJ1-1 | TRBV2 | - | TGTGCCAGCAGGAGATCGGGGGGCGCGAGGACTGAAGCTTTCTTT | CASRRSGGARTEAFF
TRBD1 | TRBJ1-1 | TRBV29-1 | few | TGCAGCGTTGAGGGACAGGGAAGGACTGAAGCTTTCTTT | CSVEGQGRTEAFF
- | TRBJ1-1 | TRBV10-3 | - | TGTGCCATCAATTCCCCGGGGAACACTGAAGCTTTCTTT | CAINSPGNTEAFF
- | TRBJ1-1 | TRBV11-2 | - | TGTGCCAGCAGCCTAGCGGTAGGGGCGCCTACTGAAGCTTTCTTT | CASSLAVGAPTEAFF
TRBD2 | TRBJ2-5 | TRBV7-6 | - | TGTGCCAGCAGCTTACGGGCCGGGGGGTCAAAAGAGACCCAGTACTTC | CASSLRAGGSKETQYF
- | TRBJ2-3 | TRBV5-1 | - | TGCGCCAGCAGCTTGGAAGGCAGGCCCCCAGTAGATACGCAGTATTTT | CASSLEGRPPVDTQYF
TRBD1 | TRBJ2-7 | TRBV9 | - | TGTGCCAGCAGCCTAAGAGGTGGGACAGGGGTGGAGCAGTACTTC | CASSLRGGTGVEQYF